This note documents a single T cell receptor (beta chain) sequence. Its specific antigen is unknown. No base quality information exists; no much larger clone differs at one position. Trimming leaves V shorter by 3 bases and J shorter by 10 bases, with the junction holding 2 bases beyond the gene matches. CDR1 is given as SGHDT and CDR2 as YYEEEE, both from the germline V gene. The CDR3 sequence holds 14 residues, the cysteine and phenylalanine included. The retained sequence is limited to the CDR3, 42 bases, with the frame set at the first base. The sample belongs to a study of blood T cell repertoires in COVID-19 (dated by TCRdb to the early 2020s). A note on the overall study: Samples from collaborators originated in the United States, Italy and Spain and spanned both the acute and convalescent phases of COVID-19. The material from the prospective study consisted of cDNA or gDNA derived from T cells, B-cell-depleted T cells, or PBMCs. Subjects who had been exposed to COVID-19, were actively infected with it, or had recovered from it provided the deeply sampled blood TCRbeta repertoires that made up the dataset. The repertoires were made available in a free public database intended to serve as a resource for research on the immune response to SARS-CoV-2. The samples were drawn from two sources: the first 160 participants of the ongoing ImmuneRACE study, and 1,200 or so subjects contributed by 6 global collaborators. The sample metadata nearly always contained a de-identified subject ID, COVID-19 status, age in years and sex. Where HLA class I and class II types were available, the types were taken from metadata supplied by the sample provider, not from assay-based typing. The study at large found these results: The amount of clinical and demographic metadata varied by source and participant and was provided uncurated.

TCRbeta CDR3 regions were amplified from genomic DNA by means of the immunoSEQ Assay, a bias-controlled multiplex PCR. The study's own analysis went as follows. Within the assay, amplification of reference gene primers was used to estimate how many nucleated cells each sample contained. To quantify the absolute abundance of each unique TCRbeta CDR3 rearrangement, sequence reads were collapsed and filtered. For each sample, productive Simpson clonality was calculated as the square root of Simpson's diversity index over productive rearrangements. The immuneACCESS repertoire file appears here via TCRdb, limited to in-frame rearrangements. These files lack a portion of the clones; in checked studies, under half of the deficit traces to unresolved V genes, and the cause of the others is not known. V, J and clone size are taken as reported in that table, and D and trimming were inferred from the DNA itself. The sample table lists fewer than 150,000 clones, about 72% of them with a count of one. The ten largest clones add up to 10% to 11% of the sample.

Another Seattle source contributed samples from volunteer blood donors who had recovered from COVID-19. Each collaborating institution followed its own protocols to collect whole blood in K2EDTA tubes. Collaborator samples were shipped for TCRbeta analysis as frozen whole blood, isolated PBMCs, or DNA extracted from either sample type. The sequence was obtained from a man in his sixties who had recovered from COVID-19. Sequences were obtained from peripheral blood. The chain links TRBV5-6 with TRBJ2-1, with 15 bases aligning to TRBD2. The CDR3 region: CASSWGLAGGEQFF. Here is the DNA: TGTGCCAGCAGCTGGGGACTAGCGGGGGGCGAGCAGTTCTTC. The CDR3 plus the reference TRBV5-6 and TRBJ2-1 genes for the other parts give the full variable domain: DAGVTQSPTHLIKTRGQQVTLRCSPKSGHDTVSWYQQALGQGPQFIFQYYEEEERQRGNFPDRFSGHQFPNYSSELNVNALLLGDSALYLCASSWGLAGGEQFFGPGTRLTVL.